Described below is a single T cell receptor beta chain sequence and its context. Antigen specificity is unknown. From germline, CDR1 is DFQATT and CDR2 SNEGSKA (reference sequence). The CDR3 spans 14 residues. With 1 base removed from V and 3 bases from J, the gap between germline ends came to 11 bases. These data come from a study of T cell repertoires in cytomegalovirus infection. Study-level findings and limits: Individuals carrying CMV plus the relevant HLA were identified by cumulative frequency of public TCR beta families.

TCRdb analysed the reads with MiXCR anew, one entry per CDR3 protein. The data show 150,000 to 200,000 distinct CDR3 sequences, approximately 17% seen once. Sequencing used CD8+ T cells from PBMCs. The rearrangement uses TRBV20-1 and TRBJ2-3, with D perhaps matching TRBD2 (5 bases). This receptor was obtained from a human donor in good health (CMV status not recorded). Some clones in this sample may be carry-over from other donors' samples. CDR3 protein: CSARGSGSTDTQYF. Here the CDR3 DNA reads TGCAGTGCTAGAGGGAGTGGGAGTACAGATACGCAGTATTTT.